This T cell receptor beta chain was sequenced for a study of blood T cell repertoires in COVID-19. Whole-study context: Collection of acute and convalescent COVID-19 samples took place in the United States, Italy and Spain.

How the authors handled the data: Amplification of reference gene primers provided the estimated nucleated cell counts. Assay used: immunoSEQ multiplex PCR; TCRdb lists only in-frame clones, some missing. V and J calls plus clone size are reproduced from that table; the DNA served to infer D and trimming. The repertoire consists of 400,000 to 550,000 clones, with 85% to 90% occurring once and the leading ten covering more than 4%. This CDR3 contains 15 residues. The germline CDR1 and CDR2 sequences are MNHEY and SVGEGT. Trimming took 0 bases from V and 1 from J, leaving 6 bases between them. Points on this clone: Other DNA sequences within the sample encode an identical CDR3.

This clonotype originated in a woman in her 30s with acute or convalescent COVID-19. Specimen: peripheral blood. The rearrangement links TRBV6-2 or TRBV6-3 to TRBJ1-4; no firm D call. The DNA of the CDR3 is TGTGCCAGCAGTTACTCGCGGGGAACTAATGAAAAACTGTTTTTT. Translating gives CASSYSRGTNEKLFF.